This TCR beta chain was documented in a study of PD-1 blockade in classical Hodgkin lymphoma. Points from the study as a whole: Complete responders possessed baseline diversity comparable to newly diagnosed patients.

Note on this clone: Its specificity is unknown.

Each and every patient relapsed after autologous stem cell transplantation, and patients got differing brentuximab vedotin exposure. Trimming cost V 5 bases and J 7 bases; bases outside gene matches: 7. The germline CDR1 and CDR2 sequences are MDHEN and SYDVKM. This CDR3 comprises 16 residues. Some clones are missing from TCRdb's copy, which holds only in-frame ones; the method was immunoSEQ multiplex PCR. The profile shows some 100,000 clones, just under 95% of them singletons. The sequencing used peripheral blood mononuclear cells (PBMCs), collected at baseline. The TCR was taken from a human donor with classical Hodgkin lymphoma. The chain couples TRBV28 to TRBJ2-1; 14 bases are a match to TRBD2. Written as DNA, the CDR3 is TGTGCCAGCAGTCCACCGGGACTAGCGGGAGAAAATGAGCAGTTCTTC. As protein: CASSPPGLAGENEQFF.